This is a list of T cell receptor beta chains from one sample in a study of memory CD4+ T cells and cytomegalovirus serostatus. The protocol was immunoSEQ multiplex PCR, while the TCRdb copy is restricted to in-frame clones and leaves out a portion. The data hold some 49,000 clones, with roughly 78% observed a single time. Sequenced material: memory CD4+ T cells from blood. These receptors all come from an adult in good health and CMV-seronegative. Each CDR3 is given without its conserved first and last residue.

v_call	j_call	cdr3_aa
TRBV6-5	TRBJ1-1	ASSNQGWGTEAF
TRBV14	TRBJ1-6	ASSVNRGLSPLH
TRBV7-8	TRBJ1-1	ASSFRERNTEAF
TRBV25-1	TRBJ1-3	ASGPTGGNTIY
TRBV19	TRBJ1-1	ASSTREGGQDTEAF
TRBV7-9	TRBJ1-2	ASSPYNYFNYGYT
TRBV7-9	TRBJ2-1	ASSWRLTSSYNEQF
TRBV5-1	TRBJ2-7	ASSPVQGAGEQY
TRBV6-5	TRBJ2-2	ASSYSRAIGELF
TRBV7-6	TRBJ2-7	ASSIGGGDPTYEQY
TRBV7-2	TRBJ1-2	ASSLGGERGNYGYT
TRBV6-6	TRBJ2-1	ASTPSGGAREQF
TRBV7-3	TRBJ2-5	ASSLTGGLQETQY
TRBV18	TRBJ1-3	ASSTDPLSGNTIY
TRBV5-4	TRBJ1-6	ASSLAFKLGLNSPLH
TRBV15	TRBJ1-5	ATSQDRVSNQPQH
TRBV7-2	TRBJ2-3	ASSLSIPGLASTDTQY
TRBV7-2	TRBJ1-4	ASSPRTGGEKLF
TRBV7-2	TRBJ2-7	ASSGSGQILSYEQY
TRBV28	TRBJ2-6	ASSDLVSSGANVLT
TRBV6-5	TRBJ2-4	ASRGSGAAKNIQY
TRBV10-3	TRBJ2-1	AISIQGTGGNEQF
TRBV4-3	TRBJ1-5	ASSQRQGDQPQH
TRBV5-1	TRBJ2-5	ASSWGQGVEPQETQY
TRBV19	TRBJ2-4	ASSPRINIQY
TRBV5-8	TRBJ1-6	ASSPDGRGSHSPLH
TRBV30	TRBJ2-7	AWGYSYEQY
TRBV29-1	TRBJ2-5	SVPWTSGAHGTQY
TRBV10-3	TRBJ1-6	AISEGGRVGSPLH
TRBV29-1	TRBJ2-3	SWAGPDTQY
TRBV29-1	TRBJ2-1	SVVRRGESNEQF
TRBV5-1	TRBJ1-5	ASSEQGGDQPQH
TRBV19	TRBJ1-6	ASSIQDRESPLH
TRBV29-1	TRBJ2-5	SVERGGGYQETQY
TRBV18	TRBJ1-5	ASSLQDSNQPQH
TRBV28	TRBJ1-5	ASTIYYVRNQPQH
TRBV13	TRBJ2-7	ASSLKPEGAAYEQY
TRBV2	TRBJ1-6	ASSEQRSAYNSPLH
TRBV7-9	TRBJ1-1	ASSSDTLLRAF
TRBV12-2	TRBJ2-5	ASRLAKAPKLEETQY
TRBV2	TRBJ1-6	ASSEARGSNSPLH
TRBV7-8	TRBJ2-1	ASSKLRDRNNEQF
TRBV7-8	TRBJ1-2	ASSPGTGGPKVGYT
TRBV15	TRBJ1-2	ATSSFSDPGYT
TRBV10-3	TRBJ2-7	AIRQGSKATYEQY
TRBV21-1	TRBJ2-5	ASSKAPQGEIQETQY
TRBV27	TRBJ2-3	ASSLGPTPMRDTQY
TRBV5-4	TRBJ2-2	ASSQDPSGGFNTGELF
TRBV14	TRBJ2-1	ASSRKWRSYHADEQF
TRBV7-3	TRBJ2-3	ASSLGLAGGSGDTQY
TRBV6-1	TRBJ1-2	ASTLNRQGWDGYT
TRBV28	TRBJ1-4	ASSLPGPGHEKLF
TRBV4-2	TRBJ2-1	ASSRRGGNYNEQF
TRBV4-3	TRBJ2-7	ASSLGDEQY
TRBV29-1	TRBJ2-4	SVLEVIQY
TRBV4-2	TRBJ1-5	ASSISTAGFDQPQH
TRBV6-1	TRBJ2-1	ASSEQGAYNEQF
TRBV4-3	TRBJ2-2	ASSQERPTNTGELF